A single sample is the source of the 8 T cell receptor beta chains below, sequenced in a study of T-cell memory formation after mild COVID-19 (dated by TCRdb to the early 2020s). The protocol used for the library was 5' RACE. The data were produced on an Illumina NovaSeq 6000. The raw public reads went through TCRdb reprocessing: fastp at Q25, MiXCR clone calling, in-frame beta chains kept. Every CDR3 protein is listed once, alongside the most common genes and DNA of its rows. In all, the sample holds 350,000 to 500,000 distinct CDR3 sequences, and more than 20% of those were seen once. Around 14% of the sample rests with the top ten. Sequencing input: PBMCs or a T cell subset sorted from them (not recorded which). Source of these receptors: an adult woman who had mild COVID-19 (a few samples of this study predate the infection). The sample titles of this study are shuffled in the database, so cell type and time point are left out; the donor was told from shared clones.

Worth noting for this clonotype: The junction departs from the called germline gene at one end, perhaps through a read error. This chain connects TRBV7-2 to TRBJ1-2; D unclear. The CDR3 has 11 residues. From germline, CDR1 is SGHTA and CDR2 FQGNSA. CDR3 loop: CASSLKLASDF. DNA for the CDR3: TGTGCCAGCAGCTTAAAACTGGCTTCCGACTTC.

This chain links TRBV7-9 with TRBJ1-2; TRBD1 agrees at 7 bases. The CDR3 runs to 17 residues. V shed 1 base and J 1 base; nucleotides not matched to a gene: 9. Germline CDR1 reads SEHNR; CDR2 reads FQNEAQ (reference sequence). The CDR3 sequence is CASSLGIVRDSNYGYTF. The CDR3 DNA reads TGTGCCAGCAGCTTAGGAATAGTTCGGGACAGTAACTATGGCTACACCTTC. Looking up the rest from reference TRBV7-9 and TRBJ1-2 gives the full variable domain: DTGVSQNPRHKITKRGQNVTFRCDPISEHNRLYWYRQTLGQGPEFLTYFQNEAQLEKSRLLSDRFSAERPKGSFSTLEIQRTEQGDSAMYLCASSLGIVRDSNYGYTFGSGTRLTVV.

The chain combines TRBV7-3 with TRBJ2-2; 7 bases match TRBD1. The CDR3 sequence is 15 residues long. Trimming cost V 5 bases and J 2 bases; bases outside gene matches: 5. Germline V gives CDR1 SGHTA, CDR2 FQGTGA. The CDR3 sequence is CASSGNRGNTGELFF. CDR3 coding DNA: TGTGCCAGCAGCGGGAACAGGGGAAACACCGGGGAGCTGTTTTTT.

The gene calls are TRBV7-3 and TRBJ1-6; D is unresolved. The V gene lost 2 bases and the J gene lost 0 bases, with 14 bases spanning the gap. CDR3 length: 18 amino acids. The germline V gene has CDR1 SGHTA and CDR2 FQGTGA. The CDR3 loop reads CASSLGGVPGSYNSPLHF. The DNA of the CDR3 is TGTGCCAGCAGCTTAGGCGGGGTTCCCGGCTCCTATAATTCACCCCTCCACTTT.

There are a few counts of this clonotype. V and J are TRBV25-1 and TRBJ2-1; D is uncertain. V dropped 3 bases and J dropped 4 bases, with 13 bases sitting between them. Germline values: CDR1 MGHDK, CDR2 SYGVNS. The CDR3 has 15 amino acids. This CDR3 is CASSDLLLPYNEQFF. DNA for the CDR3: TGTGCCAGCAGTGATTTGCTCCTCCCGTACAATGAGCAGTTCTTC.

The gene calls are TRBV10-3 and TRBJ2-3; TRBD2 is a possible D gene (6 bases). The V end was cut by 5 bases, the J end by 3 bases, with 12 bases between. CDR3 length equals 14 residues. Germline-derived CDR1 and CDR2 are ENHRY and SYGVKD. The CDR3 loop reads CAISMRDSTDTQYF. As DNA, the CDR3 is TGTGCCATCAGTATGCGGGACTCAACAGATACGCAGTATTTT.

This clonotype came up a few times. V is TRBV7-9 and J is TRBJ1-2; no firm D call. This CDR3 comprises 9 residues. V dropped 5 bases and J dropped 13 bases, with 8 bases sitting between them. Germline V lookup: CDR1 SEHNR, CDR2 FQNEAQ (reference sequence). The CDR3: CASSNAFTF. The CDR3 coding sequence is TGTGCCAGCAGCAACGCCTTCACCTTC.

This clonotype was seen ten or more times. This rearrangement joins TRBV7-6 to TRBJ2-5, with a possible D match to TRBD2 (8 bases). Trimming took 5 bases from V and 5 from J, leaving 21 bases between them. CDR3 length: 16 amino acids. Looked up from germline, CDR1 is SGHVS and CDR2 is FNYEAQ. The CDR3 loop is CASSLTSGPRGETQYF. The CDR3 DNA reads TGTGCCAGCAGCCTTACTAGCGGCCCCAGGGGGGAGACCCAGTACTTC.